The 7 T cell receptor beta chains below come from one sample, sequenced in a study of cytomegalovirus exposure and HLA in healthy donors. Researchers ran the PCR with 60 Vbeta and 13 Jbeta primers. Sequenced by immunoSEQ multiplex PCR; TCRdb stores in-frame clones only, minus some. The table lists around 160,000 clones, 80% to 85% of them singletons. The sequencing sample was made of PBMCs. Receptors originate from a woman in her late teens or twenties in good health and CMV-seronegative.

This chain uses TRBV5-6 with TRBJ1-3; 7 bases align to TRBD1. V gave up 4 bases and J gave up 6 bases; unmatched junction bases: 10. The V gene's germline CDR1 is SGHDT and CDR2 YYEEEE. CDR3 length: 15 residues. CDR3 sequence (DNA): TGTGCCAGCAGCCCCGGGACAGTTCTTCCAAACACCATATATTTT. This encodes CASSPGTVLPNTIYF.

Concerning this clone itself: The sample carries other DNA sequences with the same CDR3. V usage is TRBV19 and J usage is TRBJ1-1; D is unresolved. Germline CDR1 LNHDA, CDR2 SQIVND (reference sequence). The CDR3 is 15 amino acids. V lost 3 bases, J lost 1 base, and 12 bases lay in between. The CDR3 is CASSIFEERNTEAFF. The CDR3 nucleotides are TGTGCCAGTAGTATCTTCGAGGAACGGAACACTGAAGCTTTCTTT.

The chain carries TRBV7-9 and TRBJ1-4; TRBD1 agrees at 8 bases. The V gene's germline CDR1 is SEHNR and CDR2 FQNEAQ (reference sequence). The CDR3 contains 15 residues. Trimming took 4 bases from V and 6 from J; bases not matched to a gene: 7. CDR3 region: CASSYDRGADEKLFF. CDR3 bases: TGTGCCAGCAGCTATGACAGGGGCGCCGATGAAAAACTGTTTTTT.

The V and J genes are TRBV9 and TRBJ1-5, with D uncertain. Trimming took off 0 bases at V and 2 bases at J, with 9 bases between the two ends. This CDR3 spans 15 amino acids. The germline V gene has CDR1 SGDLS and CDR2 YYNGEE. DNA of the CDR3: TGTGCCAGCAGCGTAGGGTACGGGGGCAATCAGCCCCAGCATTTT. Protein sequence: CASSVGYGGNQPQHF.

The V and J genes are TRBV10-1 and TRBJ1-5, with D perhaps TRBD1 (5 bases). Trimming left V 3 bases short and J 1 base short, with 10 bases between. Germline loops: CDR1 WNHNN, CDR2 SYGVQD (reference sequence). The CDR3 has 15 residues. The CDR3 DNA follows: TGCGCCAGCAGTGATTCGGGGGGAAGCAATCAGCCCCAGCATTTT. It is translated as CASSDSGGSNQPQHF.

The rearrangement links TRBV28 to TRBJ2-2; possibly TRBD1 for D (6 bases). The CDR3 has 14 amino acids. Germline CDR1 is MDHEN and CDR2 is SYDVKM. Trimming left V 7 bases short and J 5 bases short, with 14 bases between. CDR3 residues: CASMGAGMTGELFF. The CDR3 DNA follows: TGTGCCAGCATGGGGGCAGGGATGACCGGGGAGCTGTTTTTT.

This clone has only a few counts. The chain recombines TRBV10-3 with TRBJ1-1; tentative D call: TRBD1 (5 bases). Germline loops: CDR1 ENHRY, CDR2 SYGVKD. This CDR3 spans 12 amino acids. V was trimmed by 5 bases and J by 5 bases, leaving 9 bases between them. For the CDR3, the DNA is TGTGCCATCAGTCGGGAGGGGACTGAAGCTTTCTTT. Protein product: CAISREGTEAFF.